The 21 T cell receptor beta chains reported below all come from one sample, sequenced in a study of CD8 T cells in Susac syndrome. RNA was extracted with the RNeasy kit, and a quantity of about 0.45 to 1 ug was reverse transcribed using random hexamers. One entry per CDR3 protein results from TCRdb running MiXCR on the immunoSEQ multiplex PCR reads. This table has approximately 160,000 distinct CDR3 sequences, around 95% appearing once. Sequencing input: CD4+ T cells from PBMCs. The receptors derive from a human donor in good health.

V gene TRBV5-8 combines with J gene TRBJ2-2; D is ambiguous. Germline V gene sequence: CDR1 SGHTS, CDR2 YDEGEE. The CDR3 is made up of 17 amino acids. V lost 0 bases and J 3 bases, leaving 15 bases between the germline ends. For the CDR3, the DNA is TGTGCCAGCAGCTTGGATTGGTTGCGTAGGGACACCGGGGAGCTGTTTTTT. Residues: CASSLDWLRRDTGELFF.

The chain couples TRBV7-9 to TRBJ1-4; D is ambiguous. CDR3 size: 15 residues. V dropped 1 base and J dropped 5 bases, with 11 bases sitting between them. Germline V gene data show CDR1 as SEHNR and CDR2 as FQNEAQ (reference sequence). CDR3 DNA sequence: TGTGCCAGCAGCTTAGATTTGGGAGAGAATGAAAAACTGTTTTTT. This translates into CASSLDLGENEKLFF.

CDR3 residues: CASSLGGKKTQYF. In DNA, the CDR3 is TGCGCCAGCAGCTTGGGGGGCAAGAAGACCCAGTACTTC. The V and J genes are TRBV5-1 and TRBJ2-5; D is possibly TRBD1 (5 bases). The V end was cut by 0 bases, the J end by 6 bases, with 9 bases between. CDR3 length equals 13 residues. Germline CDR1 and CDR2: SGHRS and YFSETQ.

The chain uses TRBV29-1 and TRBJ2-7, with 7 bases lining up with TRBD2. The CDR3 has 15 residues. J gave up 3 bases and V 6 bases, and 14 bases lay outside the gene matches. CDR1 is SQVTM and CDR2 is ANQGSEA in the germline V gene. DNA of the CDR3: TGCAGCGTAGGGGAGGTGGGGGGGATCGTCTACGAGCAGTACTTC. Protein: CSVGEVGGIVYEQYF.

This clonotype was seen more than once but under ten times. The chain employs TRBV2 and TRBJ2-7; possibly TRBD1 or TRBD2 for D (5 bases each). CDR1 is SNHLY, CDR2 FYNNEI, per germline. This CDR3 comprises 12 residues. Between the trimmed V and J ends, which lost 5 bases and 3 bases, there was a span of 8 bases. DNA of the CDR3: TGTGCCAGCAGTTCGAGGGGCTACGAGCAGTACTTC. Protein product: CASSSRGYEQYF.

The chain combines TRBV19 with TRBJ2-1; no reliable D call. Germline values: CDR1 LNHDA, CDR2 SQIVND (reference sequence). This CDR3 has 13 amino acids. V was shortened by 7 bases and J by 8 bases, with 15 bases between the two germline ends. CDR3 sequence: CASTPGGPHEQFF. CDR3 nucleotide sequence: TGTGCCAGTACCCCCGGTGGCCCCCATGAGCAGTTCTTC.

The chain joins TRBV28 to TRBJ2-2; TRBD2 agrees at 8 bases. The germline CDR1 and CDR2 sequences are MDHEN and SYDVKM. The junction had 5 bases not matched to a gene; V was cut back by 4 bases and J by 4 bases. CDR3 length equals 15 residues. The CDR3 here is CASSSPGGVTGELFF. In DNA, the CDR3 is TGTGCCAGCAGTTCCCCGGGAGGGGTCACCGGGGAGCTGTTTTTT.

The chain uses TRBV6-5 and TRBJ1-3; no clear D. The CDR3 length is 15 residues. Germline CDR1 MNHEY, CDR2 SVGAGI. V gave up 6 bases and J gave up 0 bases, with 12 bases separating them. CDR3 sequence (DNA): TGTGCCAGCAGCCCACCCGGGGTCTCTGGAAACACCATATATTTT. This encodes CASSPPGVSGNTIYF.

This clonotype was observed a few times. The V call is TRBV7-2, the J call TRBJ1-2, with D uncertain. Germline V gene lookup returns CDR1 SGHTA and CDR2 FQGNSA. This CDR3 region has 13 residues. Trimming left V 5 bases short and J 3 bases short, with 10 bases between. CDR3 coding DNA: TGTGCCAGCAGCCCCGGACGGGACTATGGCTACACCTTC. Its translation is CASSPGRDYGYTF.

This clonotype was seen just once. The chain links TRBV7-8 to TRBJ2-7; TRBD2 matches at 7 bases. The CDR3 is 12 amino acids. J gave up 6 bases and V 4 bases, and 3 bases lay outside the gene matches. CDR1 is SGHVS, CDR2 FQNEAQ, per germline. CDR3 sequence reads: CASSSTSPEQYF. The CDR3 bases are TGTGCCAGCAGCTCGACTAGCCCCGAGCAGTACTTC.

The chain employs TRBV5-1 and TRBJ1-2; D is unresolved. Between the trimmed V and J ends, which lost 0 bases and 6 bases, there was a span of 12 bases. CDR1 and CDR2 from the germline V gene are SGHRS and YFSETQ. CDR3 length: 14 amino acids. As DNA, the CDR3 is TGCGCCAGCAGCTTGGAAGGAGAGTATGATGGCTACACCTTC. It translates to CASSLEGEYDGYTF.

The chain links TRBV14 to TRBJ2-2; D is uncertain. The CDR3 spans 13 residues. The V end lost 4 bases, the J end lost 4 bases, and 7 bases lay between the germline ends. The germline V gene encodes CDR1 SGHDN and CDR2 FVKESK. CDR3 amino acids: CASSRQSTGELFF. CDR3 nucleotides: TGTGCCAGCAGCCGCCAGAGCACCGGGGAGCTGTTTTTT.

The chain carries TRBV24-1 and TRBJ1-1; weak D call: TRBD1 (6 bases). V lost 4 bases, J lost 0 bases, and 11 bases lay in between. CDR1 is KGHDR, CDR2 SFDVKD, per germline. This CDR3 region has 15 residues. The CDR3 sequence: CATSDQGTMNTEAFF. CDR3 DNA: TGTGCCACCAGTGACCAGGGGACCATGAACACTGAAGCTTTCTTT.

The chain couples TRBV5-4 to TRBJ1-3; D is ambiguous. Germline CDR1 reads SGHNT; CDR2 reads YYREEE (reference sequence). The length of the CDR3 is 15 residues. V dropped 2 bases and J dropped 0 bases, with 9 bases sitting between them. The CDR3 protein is CASSFDHISGNTIYF. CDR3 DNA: TGTGCCAGCAGCTTCGACCATATCTCTGGAAACACCATATATTTT.

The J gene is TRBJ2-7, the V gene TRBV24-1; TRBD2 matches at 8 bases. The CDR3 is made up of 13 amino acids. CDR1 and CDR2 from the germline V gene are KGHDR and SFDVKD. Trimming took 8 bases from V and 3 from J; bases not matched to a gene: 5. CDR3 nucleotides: TGTGCCACCACAAGCGGGGGTAACTACGAGCAGTACTTC. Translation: CATTSGGNYEQYF.

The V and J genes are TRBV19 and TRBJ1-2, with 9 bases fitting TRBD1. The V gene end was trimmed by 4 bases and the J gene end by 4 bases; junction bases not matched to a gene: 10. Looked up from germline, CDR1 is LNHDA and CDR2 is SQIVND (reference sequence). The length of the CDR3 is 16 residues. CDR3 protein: CASSTVPGQGFYGYTF. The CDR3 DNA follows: TGTGCCAGTAGTACGGTCCCGGGACAGGGATTCTATGGCTACACCTTC.

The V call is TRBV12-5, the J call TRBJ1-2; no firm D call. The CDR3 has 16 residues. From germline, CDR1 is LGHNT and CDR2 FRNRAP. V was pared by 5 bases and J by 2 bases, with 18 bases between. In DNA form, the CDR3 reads TGTGCTAGTGGTCCCCCCGTCCGGGCGGGCAACTATGGCTACACCTTC. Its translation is CASGPPVRAGNYGYTF.

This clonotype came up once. The CDR3 region has the DNA TGCGCCAGCAGCTTTCGAACCGGGACAGTGGAAAATTCACCCCTCCACTTT. It translates to CASSFRTGTVENSPLHF. V and J are TRBV5-1 and TRBJ1-6; 7 nucleotides align to TRBD1. The CDR3 is made up of 17 amino acids. Germline V gene sequence: CDR1 SGHRS, CDR2 YFSETQ. The V gene end was trimmed by 2 bases and the J gene end by 7 bases; junction bases not matched to a gene: 12.

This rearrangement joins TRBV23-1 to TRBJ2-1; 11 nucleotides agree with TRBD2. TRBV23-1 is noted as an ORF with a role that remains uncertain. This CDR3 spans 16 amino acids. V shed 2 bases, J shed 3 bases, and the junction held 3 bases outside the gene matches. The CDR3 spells CASSQLAGGFYNEQFF. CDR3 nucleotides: TGCGCCAGCAGTCAACTAGCGGGGGGCTTCTACAATGAGCAGTTCTTC.

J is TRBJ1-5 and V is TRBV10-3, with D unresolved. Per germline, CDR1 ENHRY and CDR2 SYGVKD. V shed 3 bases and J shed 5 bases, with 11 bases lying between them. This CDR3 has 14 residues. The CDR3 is CAISDWNTYQPQHF. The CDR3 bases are TGTGCCATCAGTGACTGGAACACTTATCAGCCCCAGCATTTT.

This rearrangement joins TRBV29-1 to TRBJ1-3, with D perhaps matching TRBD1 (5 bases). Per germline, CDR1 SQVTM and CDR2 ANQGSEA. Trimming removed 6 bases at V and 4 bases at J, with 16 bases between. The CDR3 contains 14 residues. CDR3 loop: CSVSGGLSGNTIYF. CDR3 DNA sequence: TGCAGCGTGAGCGGGGGTTTATCCGGAAACACCATATATTTT.